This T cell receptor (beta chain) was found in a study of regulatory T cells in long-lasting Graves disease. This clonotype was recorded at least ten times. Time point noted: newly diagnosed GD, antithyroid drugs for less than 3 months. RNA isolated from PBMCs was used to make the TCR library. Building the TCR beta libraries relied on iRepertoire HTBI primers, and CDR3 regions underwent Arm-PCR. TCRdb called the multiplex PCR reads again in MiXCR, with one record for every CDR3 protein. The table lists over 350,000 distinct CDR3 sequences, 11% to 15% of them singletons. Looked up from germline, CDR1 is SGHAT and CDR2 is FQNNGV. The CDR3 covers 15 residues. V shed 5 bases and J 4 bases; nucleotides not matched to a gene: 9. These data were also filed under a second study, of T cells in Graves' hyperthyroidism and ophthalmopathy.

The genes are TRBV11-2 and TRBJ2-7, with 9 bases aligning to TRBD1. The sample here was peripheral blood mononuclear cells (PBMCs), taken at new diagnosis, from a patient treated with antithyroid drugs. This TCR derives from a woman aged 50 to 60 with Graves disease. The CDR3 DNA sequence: TGTGCCAGCAGCCATGGGACAGGGTTAGAATACGAGCAGTACTTC. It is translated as CASSHGTGLEYEQYF.